This T cell receptor (beta chain) was recorded in a study of blood T cells in healthy people across ages. Study-level results: Naive T cell percentage by flow cytometry tracked strongly with beta diversity. Using unsorted PBMCs precluded a conclusive naive versus antigen-experienced comparison.

This CDR3 has 15 residues. The germline CDR1 and CDR2 sequences are DFQATT and SNEGSKA (reference sequence). Together with a sample-barcoded 5' primer, a J-beta primer mix was included in a second PCR lasting roughly 6 to 12 cycles. TCRdb re-called the 5' RACE reads with MiXCR, one entry per CDR3 protein. The sample lists about 780,000 distinct CDR3 sequences, about 42% seen once, with less than 20% in the top ten. A note on this clonotype: Its antigen is unidentified.

The sequenced sample was blood. The receptor was isolated from a man older than 75 in good health. J is TRBJ2-5 and V is TRBV20-1; TRBD2 is a possible D gene (6 bases). The J call may be in error: the DNA end matches TRBJ2-7 better. CDR3 DNA: TGCAGTGCCGTATCCCTCTGGGGAGGTTCCTACGAGCAGTACTTC. It specifies CSAVSLWGGSYEQYF.